This entry lists 2 T cell receptor beta chains sequenced from one sample in a study of neurological immune-mediated disorders. From the 5' RACE reads, TCRdb called clonotypes with MiXCR, one entry per CDR3 protein. Here the sample spans approximately 44,000 distinct CDR3 sequences, approximately 5.8% being singletons. Material: CD4+ T cells from blood. These receptors were obtained from a young woman with multiple sclerosis.

This clonotype is deemed medium-sized. The chain has TRBV20-1 and TRBJ2-2; TRBD1 is a possible D gene (7 bases). The V and J ends lost 6 bases and 1 base respectively, with 12 bases between them. Germline V gene data show CDR1 as DFQATT and CDR2 as SNEGSKA (reference sequence). CDR3 length: 14 residues. The CDR3 nucleotides read TGCAGTGCCGGAGGGACAGTGAACACCGGGGAGCTGTTTTTT. Amino acids: CSAGGTVNTGELFF.

The chain joins TRBV24-1 to TRBJ2-1; D unclear. The CDR3 extends over 13 amino acids. Looked up from germline, CDR1 is KGHDR and CDR2 is SFDVKD. V was cut by 6 bases and J by 7 bases, with 12 bases left in between. CDR3 coding DNA: TGTGCCACCAGTTTTGCTACGAAGAATGAGCAGTTCTTC. Its protein is CATSFATKNEQFF.